The clone carrying this TCR beta chain was counted ten times or more. This sample is part of a study of early T cells in non-severe SARS-CoV-2 infection. Study details: Bulk RNA from unsorted whole blood was sequenced; chains were unpaired.

Each CDR3 protein is one row after TCRdb ran MiXCR on the 5' RACE reads. The repertoire holds some 87,000 distinct CDR3 sequences, with around 13% as singletons. The CDR3 sequence is 16 residues long. CDR1 and CDR2 (germline): MNHEY, SVGAGI. Trimming pared 5 bases from V and 10 bases from J, leaving 21 bases between. The chain links TRBV6-5 to TRBJ1-6, with a weak D call TRBD1 (5 bases). The TCR comes from an adult who was a healthcare worker with PCR-confirmed SARS-CoV-2 infection or an uninfected control (not recorded which). The sequencing input was whole blood. The CDR3 DNA sequence: TGTGCCAGCAGTCTGGGACCTTACGACGGGGAGTCACCCCTCCACTTT. This codes for CASSLGPYDGESPLHF.